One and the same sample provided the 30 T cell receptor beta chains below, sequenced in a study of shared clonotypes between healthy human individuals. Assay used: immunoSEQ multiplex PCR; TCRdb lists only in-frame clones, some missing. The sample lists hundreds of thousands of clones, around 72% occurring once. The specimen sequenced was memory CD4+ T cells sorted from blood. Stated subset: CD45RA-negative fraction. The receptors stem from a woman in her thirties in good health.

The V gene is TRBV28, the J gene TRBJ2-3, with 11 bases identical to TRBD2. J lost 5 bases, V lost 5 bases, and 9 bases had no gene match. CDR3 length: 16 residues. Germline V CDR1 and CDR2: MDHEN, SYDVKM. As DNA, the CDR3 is TGTGCCAGCAGTCCTGGACTAGCGGGTTTTATAGATACGCAGTATTTT. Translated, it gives CASSPGLAGFIDTQYF.

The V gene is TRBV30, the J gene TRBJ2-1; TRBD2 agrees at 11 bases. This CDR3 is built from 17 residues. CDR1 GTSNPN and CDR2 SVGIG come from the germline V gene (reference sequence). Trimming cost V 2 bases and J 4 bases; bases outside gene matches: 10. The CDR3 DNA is TGTGCCTGGAGTACCCTCGTAGCGGGAGGGAGATACAATGAGCAGTTCTTC. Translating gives CAWSTLVAGGRYNEQFF.

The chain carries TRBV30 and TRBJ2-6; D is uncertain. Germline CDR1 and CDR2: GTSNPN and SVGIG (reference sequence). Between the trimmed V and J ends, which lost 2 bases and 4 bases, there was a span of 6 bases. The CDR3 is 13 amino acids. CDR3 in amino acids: CAWSPTGANVLTF. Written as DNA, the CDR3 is TGTGCCTGGAGTCCGACCGGGGCCAACGTCCTGACTTTC.

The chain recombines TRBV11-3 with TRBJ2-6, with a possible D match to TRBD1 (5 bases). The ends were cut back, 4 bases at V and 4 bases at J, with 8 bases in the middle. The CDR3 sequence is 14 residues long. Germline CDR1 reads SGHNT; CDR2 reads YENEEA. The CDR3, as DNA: TGTGCCAGCAGCTCAGGGTCCGGGGCCAACGTCCTGACTTTC. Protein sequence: CASSSGSGANVLTF.

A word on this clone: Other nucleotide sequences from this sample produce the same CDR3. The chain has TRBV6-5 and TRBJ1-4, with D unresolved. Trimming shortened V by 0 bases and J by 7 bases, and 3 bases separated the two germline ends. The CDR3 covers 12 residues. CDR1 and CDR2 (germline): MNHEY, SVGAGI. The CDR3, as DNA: TGTGCCAGCAGTTACTCGGGTGAAAAACTGTTTTTT. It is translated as CASSYSGEKLFF.

Written as DNA, the CDR3 is TGTGCCAGTACACGGGAGGGCCTCTACAATGAGCAGTTCTTC. Its protein is CASTREGLYNEQFF. The V gene is TRBV19, the J gene TRBJ2-1, with 8 positions matching TRBD2. The CDR3 totals 14 residues. Per the germline V gene, CDR1 is LNHDA and CDR2 is SQIVND (reference sequence). J gave up 3 bases and V 7 bases, and 5 bases lay outside the gene matches.

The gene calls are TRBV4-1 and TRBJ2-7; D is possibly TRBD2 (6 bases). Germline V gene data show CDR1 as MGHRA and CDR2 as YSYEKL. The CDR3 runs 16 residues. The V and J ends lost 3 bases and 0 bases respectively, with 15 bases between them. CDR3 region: CASSHGRTTDSYEQYF. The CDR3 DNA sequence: TGCGCCAGCAGCCACGGAAGGACTACAGACTCCTACGAGCAGTACTTC.

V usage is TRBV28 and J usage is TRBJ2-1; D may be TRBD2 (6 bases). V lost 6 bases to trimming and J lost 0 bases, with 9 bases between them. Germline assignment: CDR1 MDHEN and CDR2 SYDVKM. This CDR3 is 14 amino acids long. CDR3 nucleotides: TGTGCCAGCAGGAGTAGCGGCTCCTACAATGAGCAGTTCTTC. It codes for CASRSSGSYNEQFF.

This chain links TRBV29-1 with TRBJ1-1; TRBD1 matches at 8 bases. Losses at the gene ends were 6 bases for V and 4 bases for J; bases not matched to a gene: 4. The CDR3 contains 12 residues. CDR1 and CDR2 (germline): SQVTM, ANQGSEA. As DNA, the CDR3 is TGCAGCGTGGACAGGGTGGCCACTGAAGCTTTCTTT. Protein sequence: CSVDRVATEAFF.

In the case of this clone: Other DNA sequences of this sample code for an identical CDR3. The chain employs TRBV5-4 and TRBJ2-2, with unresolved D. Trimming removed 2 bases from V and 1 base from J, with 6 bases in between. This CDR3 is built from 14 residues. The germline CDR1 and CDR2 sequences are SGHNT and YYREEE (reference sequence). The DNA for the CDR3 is TGTGCCAGCAGCTTACGTCAGAACACCGGGGAGCTGTTTTTT. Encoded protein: CASSLRQNTGELFF.

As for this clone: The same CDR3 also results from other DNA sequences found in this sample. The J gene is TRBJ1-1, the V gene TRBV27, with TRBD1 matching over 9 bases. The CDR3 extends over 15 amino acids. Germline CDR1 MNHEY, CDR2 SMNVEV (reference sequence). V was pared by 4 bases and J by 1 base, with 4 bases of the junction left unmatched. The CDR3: CASSSGQGWNTEAFF. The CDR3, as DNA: TGTGCCAGCAGTTCCGGACAGGGGTGGAACACTGAAGCTTTCTTT.

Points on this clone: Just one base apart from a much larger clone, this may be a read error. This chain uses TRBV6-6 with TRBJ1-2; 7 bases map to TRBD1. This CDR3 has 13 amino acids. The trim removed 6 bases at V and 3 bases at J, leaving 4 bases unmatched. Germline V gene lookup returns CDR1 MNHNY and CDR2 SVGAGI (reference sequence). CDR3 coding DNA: TGTGCCAGCAGCCTTACAGGGGACTATGGCTACACCTTC. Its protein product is CASSLTGDYGYTF.

The CDR3 DNA sequence: TGTGCCAGCGGAGGGGAGGGCACCGGGGAGCTGTTTTTT. This encodes CASGGEGTGELFF. The chain is built from TRBV13 and TRBJ2-2, with 7 bases matching TRBD2. Unmatched junction bases numbered 4, after V lost 8 bases and J lost 4 bases. The CDR3 loop spans 13 amino acids. The germline V gene has CDR1 PRHDT and CDR2 FYEKMQ (reference sequence).

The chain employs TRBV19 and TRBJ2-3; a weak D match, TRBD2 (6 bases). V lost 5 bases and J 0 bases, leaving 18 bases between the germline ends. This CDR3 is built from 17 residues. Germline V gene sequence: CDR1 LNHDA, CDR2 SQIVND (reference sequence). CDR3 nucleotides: TGTGCCAGTAGTTCACGGACTATCAGGACTAGCACAGATACGCAGTATTTT. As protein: CASSSRTIRTSTDTQYF.

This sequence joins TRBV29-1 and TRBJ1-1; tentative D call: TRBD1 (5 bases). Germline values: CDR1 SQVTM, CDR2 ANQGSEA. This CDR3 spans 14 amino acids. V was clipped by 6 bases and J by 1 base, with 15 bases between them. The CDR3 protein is CSVRAGRANTEAFF. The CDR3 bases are TGCAGCGTCAGGGCCGGACGAGCGAACACTGAAGCTTTCTTT.

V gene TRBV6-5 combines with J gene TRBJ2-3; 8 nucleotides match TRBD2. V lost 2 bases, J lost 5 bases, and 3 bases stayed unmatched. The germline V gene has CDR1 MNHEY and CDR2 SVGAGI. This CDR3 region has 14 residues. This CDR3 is CASSYGLAGDTQYF. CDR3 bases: TGTGCCAGCAGTTACGGGCTAGCGGGAGATACGCAGTATTTT.

The CDR3 DNA sequence: TGTGCCAGCGCCGACGAAAGGCGTACCGGGGAGCTGTTTTTT. Translation gives CASADERRTGELFF. The J gene is TRBJ2-2, the V gene TRBV25-1; D is uncertain. Trimming cost V 8 bases and J 5 bases, with 15 bases left between them. The CDR3 is 14 amino acids. Germline loops: CDR1 MGHDK, CDR2 SYGVNS.

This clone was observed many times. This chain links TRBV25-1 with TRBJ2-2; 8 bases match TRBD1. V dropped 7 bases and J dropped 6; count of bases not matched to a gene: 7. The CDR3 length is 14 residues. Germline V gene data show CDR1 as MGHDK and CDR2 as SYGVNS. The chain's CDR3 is CASTNRGSPGELFF. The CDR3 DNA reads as TGTGCCAGCACAAACAGGGGGTCACCCGGGGAGCTGTTTTTT.

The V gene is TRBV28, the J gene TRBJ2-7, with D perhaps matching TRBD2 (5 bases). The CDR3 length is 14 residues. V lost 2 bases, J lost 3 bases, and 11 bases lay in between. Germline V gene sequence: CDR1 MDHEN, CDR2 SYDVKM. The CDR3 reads CASSLRGGIYEQYF. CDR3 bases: TGTGCCAGCAGTTTAAGAGGAGGTATCTACGAGCAGTACTTC.

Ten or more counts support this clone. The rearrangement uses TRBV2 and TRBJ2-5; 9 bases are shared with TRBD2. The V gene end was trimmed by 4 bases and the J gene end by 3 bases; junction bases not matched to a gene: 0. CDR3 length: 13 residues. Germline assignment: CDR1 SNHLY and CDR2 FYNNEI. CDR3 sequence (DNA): TGTGCCAGCAGTGTAGCGGGAGAAGAGACCCAGTACTTC. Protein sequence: CASSVAGEETQYF.

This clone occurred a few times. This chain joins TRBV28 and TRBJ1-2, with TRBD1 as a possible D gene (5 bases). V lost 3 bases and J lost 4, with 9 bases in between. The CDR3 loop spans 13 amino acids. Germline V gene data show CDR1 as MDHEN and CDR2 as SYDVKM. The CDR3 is CASSFGAGYGYTF. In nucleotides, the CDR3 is TGTGCCAGCAGTTTCGGGGCAGGCTATGGCTACACCTTC.

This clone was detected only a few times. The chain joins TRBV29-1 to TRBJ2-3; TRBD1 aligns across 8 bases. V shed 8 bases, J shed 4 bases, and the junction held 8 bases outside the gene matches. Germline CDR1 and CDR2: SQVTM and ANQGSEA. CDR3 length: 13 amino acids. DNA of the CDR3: TGCAGCACGAGACAGGGGAGCGCAGATACGCAGTATTTT. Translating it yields CSTRQGSADTQYF.

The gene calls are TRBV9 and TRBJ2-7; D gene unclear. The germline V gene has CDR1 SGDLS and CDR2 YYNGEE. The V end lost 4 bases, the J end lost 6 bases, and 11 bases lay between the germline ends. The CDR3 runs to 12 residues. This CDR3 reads CASSLTLGEQYF. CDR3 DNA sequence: TGTGCCAGCAGCCTCACCTTGGGCGAGCAGTACTTC.

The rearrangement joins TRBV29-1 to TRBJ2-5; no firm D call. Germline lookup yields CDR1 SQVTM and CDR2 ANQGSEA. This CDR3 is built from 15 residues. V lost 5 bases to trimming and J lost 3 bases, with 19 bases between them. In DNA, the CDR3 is TGCAGCGTTCGAGCTTGGCAGATAAAAGAAGAGACCCAGTACTTC. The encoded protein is CSVRAWQIKEETQYF.

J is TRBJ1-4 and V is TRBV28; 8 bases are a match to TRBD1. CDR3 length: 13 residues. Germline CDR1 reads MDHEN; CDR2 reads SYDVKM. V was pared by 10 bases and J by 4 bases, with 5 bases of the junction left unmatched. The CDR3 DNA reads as TGTGCCACCCTGGGACAGGATAATGAAAAACTGTTTTTT. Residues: CATLGQDNEKLFF.

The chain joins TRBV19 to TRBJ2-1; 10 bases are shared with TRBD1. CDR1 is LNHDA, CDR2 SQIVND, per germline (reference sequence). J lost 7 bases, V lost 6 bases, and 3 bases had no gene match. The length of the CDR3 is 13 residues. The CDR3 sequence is CASRPGQGNEQFF. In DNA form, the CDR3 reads TGTGCCAGTAGGCCGGGACAGGGGAATGAGCAGTTCTTC.

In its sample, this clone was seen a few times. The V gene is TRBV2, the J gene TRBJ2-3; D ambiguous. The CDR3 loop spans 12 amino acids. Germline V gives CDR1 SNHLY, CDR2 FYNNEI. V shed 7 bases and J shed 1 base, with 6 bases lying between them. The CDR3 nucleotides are TGTGCCAGCACTTGGGGCACAGATACGCAGTATTTT. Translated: CASTWGTDTQYF.

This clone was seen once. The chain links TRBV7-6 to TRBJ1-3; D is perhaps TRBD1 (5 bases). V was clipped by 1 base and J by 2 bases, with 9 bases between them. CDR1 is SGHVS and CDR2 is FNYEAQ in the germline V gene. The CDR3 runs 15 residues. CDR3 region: CASSLGGGTGNTIYF. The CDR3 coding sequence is TGTGCCAGCAGCTTAGGCGGGGGGACTGGAAACACCATATATTTT.

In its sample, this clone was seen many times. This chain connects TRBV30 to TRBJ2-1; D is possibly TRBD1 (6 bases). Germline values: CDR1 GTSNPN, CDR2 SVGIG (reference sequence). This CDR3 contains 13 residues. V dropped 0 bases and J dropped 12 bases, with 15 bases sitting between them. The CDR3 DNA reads TGTGCCTGGAGTGTACAGGGTGGGCTGGGGCAGTTCTTC. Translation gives CAWSVQGGLGQFF.

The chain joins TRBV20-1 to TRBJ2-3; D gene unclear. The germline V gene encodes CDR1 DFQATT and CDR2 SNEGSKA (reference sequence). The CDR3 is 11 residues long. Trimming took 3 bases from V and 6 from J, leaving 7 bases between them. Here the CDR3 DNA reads TGCAGTGCTAGCCCAGCGGATACGCAGTATTTT. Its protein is CSASPADTQYF.